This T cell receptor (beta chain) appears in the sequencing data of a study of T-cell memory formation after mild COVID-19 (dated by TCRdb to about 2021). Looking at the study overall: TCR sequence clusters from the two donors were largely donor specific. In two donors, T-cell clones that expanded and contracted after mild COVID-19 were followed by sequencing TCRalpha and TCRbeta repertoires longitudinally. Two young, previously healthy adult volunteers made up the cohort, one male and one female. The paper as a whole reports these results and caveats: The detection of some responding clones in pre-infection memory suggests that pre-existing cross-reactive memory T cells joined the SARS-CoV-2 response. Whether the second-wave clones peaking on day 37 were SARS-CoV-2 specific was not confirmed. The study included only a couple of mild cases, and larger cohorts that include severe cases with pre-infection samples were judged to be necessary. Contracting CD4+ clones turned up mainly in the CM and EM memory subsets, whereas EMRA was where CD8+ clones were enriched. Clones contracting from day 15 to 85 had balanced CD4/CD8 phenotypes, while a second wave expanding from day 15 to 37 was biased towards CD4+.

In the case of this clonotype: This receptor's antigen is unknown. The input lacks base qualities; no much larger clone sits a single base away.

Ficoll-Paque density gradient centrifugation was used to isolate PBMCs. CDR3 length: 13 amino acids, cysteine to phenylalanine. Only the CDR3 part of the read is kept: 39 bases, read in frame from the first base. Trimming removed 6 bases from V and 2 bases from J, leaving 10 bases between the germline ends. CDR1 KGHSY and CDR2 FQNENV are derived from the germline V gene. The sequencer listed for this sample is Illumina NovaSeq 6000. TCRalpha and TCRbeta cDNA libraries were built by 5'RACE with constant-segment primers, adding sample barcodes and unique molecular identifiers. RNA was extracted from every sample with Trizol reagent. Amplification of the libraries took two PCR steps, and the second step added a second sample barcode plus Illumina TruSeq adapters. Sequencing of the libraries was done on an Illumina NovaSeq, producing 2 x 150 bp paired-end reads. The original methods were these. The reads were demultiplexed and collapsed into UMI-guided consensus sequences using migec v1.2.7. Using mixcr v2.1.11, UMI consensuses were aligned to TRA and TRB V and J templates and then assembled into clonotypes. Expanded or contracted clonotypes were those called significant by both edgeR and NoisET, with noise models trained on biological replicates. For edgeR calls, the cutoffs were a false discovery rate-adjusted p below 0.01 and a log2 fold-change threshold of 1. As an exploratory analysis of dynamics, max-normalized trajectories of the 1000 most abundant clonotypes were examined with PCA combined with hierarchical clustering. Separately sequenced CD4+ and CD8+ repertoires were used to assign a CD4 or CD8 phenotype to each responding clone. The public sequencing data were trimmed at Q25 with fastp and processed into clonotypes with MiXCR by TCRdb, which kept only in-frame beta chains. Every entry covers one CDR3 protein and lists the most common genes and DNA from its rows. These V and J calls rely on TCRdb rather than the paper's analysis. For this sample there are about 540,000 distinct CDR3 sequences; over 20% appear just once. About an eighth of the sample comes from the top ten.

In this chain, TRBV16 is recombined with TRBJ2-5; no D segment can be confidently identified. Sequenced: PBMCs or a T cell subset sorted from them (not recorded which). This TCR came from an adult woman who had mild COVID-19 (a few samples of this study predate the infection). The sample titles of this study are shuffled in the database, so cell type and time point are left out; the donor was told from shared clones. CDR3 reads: CASSRVGQETQYF. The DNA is TGTGCCAGCAGTCGCGTGGGGCAAGAGACCCAGTACTTC.